The entry below describes one T cell receptor beta chain. Germline values: CDR1 SGHRS, CDR2 YFSETQ. V was cut by 0 bases and J by 5 bases, with 17 bases left in between. CDR3 length: 16 residues. The data were obtained in a study of cytomegalovirus exposure and HLA in healthy donors. The PCR made use of 60 Vbeta and 13 Jbeta primers. The table came from immunoSEQ multiplex PCR; TCRdb's copy has only in-frame clones and leaves some out. The top ten clones hold about 2% of a sample with tens of thousands of clones, around 40% of them seen once. This TCR was recovered from a woman in her forties or fifties in good health and CMV-seronegative. Source material: PBMCs. The chain links TRBV5-1 to TRBJ1-1; a weak D match, TRBD1 (5 bases). This chain's CDR3 is CASSLGGRPERTEAFF. The CDR3 region has the DNA TGCGCCAGCAGCTTGGGGGGGAGGCCCGAGAGGACTGAAGCTTTCTTT.